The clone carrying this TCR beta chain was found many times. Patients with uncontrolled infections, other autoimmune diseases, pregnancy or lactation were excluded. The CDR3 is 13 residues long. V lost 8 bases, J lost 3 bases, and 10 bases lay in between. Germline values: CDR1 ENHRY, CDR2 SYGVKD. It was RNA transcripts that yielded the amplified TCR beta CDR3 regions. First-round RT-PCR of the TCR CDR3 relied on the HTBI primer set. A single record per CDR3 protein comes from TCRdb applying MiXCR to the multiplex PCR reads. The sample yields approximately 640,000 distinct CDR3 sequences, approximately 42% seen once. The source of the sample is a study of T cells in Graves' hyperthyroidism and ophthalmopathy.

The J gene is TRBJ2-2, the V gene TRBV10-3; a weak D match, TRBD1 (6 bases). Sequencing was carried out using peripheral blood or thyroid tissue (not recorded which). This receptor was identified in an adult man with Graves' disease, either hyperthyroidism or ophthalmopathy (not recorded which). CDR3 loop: CAISQGHTGELFF. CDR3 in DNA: TGTGCCATCTCACAGGGCCACACCGGGGAGCTGTTTTTT.